This T cell receptor beta chain is from a study of OX40 agonist ivuxolimab in advanced cancers. Study-level information: The dose of intravenous ivuxolimab that patients received every 2 weeks ranged from 0.01 to 10 mg/kg. Males comprised 75% to 90% of the group, whose mean age was about 61 years (range roughly 20 to 90).

Notes on the study in general: Still undetermined is the antigen specificity of the expanded peripheral T cells. Clones of CD4+ and CD8+ blood T cells grew by week 6 at doses of 0.1 to 3.0 mg/kg.

A remark on this clone: No antigen is known for it.

Produced via immunoSEQ multiplex PCR; TCRdb's table is partial and in-frame only. The sample consists of tens of thousands of clones, 84% of them appearing once. This CDR3 spans 16 amino acids. Looked up from germline, CDR1 is MNHEY and CDR2 is SMNVEV (reference sequence). Trimming stripped 4 bases from V and 3 bases from J, with 19 bases between. The rearrangement links TRBV27 to TRBJ2-7; either TRBD1 or TRBD2 may fit D (6 bases each). The sequence derives from an adult with an advanced solid tumor such as melanoma, head and neck, liver or kidney cancer. Here the sequenced sample was CD4+ or CD8+ T cells sorted from blood, taken in a trial of the OX40 agonist ivuxolimab. The CDR3 loop reads CASSSLDRGGIYEQYF. For the CDR3, the DNA is TGTGCCAGCAGTTCCCTGGACAGAGGGGGGATCTACGAGCAGTACTTC.